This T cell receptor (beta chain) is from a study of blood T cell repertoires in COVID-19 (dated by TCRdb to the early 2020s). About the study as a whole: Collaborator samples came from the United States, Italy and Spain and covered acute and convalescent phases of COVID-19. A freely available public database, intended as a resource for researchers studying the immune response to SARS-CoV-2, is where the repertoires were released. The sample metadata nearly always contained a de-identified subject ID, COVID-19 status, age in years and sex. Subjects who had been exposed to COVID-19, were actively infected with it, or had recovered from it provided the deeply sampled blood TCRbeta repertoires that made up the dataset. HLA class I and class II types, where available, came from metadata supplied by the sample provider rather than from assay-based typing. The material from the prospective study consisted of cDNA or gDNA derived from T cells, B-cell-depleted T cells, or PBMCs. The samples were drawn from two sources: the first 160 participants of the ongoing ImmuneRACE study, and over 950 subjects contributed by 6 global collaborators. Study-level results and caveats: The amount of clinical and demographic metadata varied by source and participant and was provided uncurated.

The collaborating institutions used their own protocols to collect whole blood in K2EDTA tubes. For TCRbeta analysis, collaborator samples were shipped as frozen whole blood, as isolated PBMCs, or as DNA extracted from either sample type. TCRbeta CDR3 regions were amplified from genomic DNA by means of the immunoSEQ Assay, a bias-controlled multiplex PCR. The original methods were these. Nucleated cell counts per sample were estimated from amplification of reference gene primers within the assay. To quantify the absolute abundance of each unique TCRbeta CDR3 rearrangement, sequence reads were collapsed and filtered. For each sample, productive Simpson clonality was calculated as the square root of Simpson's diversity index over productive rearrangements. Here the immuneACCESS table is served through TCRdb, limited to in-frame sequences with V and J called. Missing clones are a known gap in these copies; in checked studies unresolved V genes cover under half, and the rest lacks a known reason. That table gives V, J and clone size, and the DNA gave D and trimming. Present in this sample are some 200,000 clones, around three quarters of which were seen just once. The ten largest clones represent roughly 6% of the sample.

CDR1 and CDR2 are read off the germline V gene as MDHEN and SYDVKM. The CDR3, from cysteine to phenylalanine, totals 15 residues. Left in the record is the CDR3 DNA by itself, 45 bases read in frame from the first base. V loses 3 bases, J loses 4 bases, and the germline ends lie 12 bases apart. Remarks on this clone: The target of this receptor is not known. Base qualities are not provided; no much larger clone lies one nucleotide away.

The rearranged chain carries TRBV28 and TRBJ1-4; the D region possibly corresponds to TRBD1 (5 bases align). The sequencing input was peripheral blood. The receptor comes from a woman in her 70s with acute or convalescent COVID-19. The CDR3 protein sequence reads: CASSLGGTLNEKLFF. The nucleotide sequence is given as TGTGCCAGCAGTTTGGGAGGGACCCTTAATGAAAAACTGTTTTTT.